The T cell receptor (beta chain) under discussion was sequenced for a study of cytomegalovirus exposure and HLA in healthy donors. PCR was performed using 60 Vbeta and 13 Jbeta primers. Original data processing: An analysis that came later counted 80 million or so unique TCR beta chains, around 10 million shared. The protocol was immunoSEQ multiplex PCR, while the TCRdb copy is restricted to in-frame clones and leaves out a portion. Clone size and V and J calls were adopted from that table, with D and trimming inferred from the DNA. The table lists about 280,000 clones, 70% to 90% of them singletons. A word on this clone: The antigen remains undetermined.

General observations from the study: Excluded were some V segments that proved indistinguishable, including TRBV6-2 and TRBV6-3. In an earlier analysis, most TCR beta V segments were productive about 87% or about 30% of the time.

CDR1 SNHLY and CDR2 FYNNEI come from the germline V gene. The CDR3 has 13 residues. J was trimmed by 6 bases and V by 7 bases; bases with no gene match: 8. The TCR originated in a woman between 18 and 29 years old in good health and CMV-seronegative. The chain employs TRBV2 and TRBJ2-5; 7 bases map to TRBD1. The sequenced sample consisted of PBMCs. The DNA of the CDR3 is TGTGCCAGCACACCAGGGGGACCCCAGACCCAGTACTTC. The encoded protein is CASTPGGPQTQYF.